This T cell receptor (beta chain) appears in the sequencing data of a study of vaccination effects on CD4 cells after COVID-19. Findings and caveats of the study: Sampling in the study covered few convalescent patients and included no early post-infection timepoints. Healthy vaccine recipients' vaccine-induced clones were almost all SARS-CoV-2 mono-reactive.

Notes on this clone: The antigen remains undetermined.

Sequencing followed a ViraFEST assay step that expanded antigen-specific CD4+ T cells with viral peptide pools. The culture ran for 10 to 11 days, and then CD4+ T cells were isolated. Vaccine administered to participants consisted of two doses of either BNT162b2 or mRNA-1273. Each well held 2 million to 2.5 million PBMC cultured with approximately 9.6 ug/ml peptides and 8 to 10 IU/ml IL-2. TCRdb's table, derived via immunoSEQ multiplex PCR, lists solely in-frame clones and lacks some. This table has 25,000 to 40,000 clones, roughly 67% appearing once. J was trimmed by 4 bases and V by 5 bases; bases with no gene match: 9. CDR1 SGHVS and CDR2 FQNEAQ come from the germline V gene. The CDR3 is 15 residues long.

The source material was CD4+ T cells from PBMCs cultured with SARS-CoV-2 spike peptides, sampled after COVID-19 vaccination. This chain links TRBV7-8 with TRBJ2-3; 7 positions agree with TRBD2. The receptor was derived from a human donor who received a COVID-19 vaccine. CDR3 residues: CASSRVGRGADTQYF. CDR3 sequence (DNA): TGTGCCAGCAGCCGAGTTGGTCGGGGGGCAGATACGCAGTATTTT.